This T cell receptor (beta chain) came from a study of T cell repertoires in cytomegalovirus infection. At the level of the study: Used in the study were CMV epitopes, some recently identified and HLA-C-restricted, others well-studied and HLA-B-restricted. Indicated by public TCR beta signatures were CMV infection and matching HLA type. Study-wide results and limits: People with CMV and the relevant HLA were identified by cumulative public TCR beta family frequency. Dominating the ex vivo response were HLA-C-restricted CMV-specific TCR beta clonotypes.

On this clonotype itself: The antigen is unknown.

The CDR3 contains 14 residues. V lost 5 bases and J lost 6, with 15 bases in between. Germline loops: CDR1 SGHNT, CDR2 YYREEE (reference sequence). MiXCR, run by TCRdb on the reads, gives a single entry per CDR3 protein. The sample lists over 250,000 distinct CDR3 sequences; roughly 21% were seen once. The sequence came from a human donor in good health (CMV status not recorded). Some clones in this sample may be carry-over from other donors' samples. The chain links TRBV5-4 to TRBJ2-1; no clear D. Here the sequenced sample was cultured PBMCs, taken from culture after CMV antigen stimulation. Written as DNA, the CDR3 is TGTGCCAGCAGTCGGCAGGAGTTGGGCAATGAGCAGTTCTTC. Residues: CASSRQELGNEQFF.